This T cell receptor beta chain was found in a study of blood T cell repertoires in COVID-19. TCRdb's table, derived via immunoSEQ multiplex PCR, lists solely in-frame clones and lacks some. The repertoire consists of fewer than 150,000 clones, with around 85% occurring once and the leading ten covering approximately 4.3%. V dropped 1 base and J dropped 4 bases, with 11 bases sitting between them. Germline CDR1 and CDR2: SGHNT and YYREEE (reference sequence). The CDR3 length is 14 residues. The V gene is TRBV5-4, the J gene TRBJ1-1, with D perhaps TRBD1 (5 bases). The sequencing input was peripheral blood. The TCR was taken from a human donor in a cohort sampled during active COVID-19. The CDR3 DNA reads TGTGCCAGCAGCTTGAAGGTGGGGGGCACTGAAGCTTTCTTT. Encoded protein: CASSLKVGGTEAFF. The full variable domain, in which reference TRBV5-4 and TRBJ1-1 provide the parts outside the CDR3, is ETGVTQSPTHLIKTRGQQVTLRCSSQSGHNTVSWYQQALGQGPQFIFQYYREEENGRGNFPPRFSGLQFPNYSSELNVNALELDDSALYLCASSLKVGGTEAFFGQGTRLTVV.